The rows below give T cell receptor beta chains drawn from one sample of a study of blood T cell repertoires in COVID-19. Method: immunoSEQ multiplex PCR; TCRdb's copy keeps in-frame clones and lacks some. Of more than 300,000 clones listed, 85% to 90% are singletons. The sample taken for sequencing was PBMCs or T cells enriched from blood (not recorded which). Receptors were obtained from a young man who had recovered from COVID-19. The CDR3 runs from the conserved cysteine through the conserved F or W. Each record gives: clone size, V gene, J gene, D gene, CDR3 DNA, CDR3 protein. The D gene is left open where the match is weak. Size values are once, few and many counts, or a class for expanded clones, and some rows have none.

>once|TRBV7-8|TRBJ2-3|.
TGTGCCAGCAGCTTAGTATCGGGAGCTCGAACAGATACGCAGTATTTT
CASSLVSGARTDTQYF
>.|TRBV24-1|TRBJ1-5|.
TGTGCCACCAGCCGGCAGGGGACTCAGCCCCAGCATTTT
CATSRQGTQPQHF
>.|TRBV30|TRBJ2-6|TRBD1
TGTGCCTGGGACAGGGTTGGGGCCAACGTCCTGACTTTC
CAWDRVGANVLTF
>few|TRBV6-1|TRBJ2-7|.
TGTGCCAGCAGTGAAGTAGGGGGTCTTCACCCCTACGAGCAGTACTTC
CASSEVGGLHPYEQYF
>.|TRBV6-6|TRBJ1-2|.
TGTGCCAGCAGTTACGCAGGGGCGACTATCGGCTACACCTTC
CASSYAGATIGYTF
>.|TRBV5-1|TRBJ2-1|TRBD1
TGCGCCAGCAGCTTGGGATCGGGACAGGGCAATGAGCAGTTCTTC
CASSLGSGQGNEQFF
>.|TRBV2|TRBJ1-1|TRBD1
TGTGCCACACACAGGGGGCCCCTAGGGACTGAAGCTTTCTTT
CATHRGPLGTEAFF
>.|TRBV2|TRBJ2-2|TRBD2
TGTGCCAGCAAAAGGACTAGCGGGAGGACCACCGGGGAGCTGTTTTTT
CASKRTSGRTTGELFF
>.|TRBV11-2|TRBJ1-1|.
TGTGCCAGCAGCTTAGGAGGCTGGAACACTGAAGCTTTCTTT
CASSLGGWNTEAFF
>.|TRBV5-4|TRBJ2-7|.
TGTGCCAGCAGCTTGGACCAAGGGAGCGGCGAGCAGTACTTC
CASSLDQGSGEQYF
>.|TRBV14|TRBJ2-7|.
TGTGCCAGCAGCCAAGCTGGGGCGGTTTACCAGCAGTACTTC
CASSQAGAVYQQYF
>.|TRBV2|TRBJ2-7|.
TGTGCCAGCACTCGACAGGACTACGAGCAGTACTTC
CASTRQDYEQYF
>few|TRBV10-1|TRBJ2-1|TRBD2
TGCGCCAGCAGCCCTAGCGGGAGGCGAGGCTCCTACAATGAGCAGTTCTTC
CASSPSGRRGSYNEQFF
>.|TRBV19|TRBJ2-2|TRBD1
TGTGCCAGTAGGGACAGGGGTCAAACCGGGGAGCTGTTTTTT
CASRDRGQTGELFF
>.|TRBV7-9|TRBJ2-1|.
TGTGCCAGCAGCCGGACCTCACTAGGGGAGCAGTTCTTC
CASSRTSLGEQFF
>few|TRBV24-1|TRBJ2-5|TRBD2
TGTGCCACCAGTGACCCAACTAGCGTCGGAGAGACCCAGTACTTC
CATSDPTSVGETQYF
>.|TRBV10-3|TRBJ1-1|TRBD1
TGTGCCATCAGCGTGGGACAGGGATCAATGAACACTGAAGCTTTCTTT
CAISVGQGSMNTEAFF
>.|TRBV9|TRBJ1-2|.
TGTGCCAGCAGCGTTGCGGCAGGGTCGAGCTATGGCTACACCTTC
CASSVAAGSSYGYTF
>once|TRBV27|TRBJ2-3|TRBD2
TGTGCCAGCAGTTTAATTGCGGGAGGCCGCACAGATACGCAGTATTTT
CASSLIAGGRTDTQYF
>once|TRBV4-2|TRBJ2-4|.
TGTGCCAGCAGCCAAGACAGTACCAAAAACATTCAGTACTTC
CASSQDSTKNIQYF
>.|TRBV19|TRBJ1-3|.
TGTGCCAGTAGTCCCAGCTCTGGAAACACCATATATTTT
CASSPSSGNTIYF
>.|TRBV14|TRBJ1-2|.
TGTGCCAGCAGCCAAGATTGGAGGGACGCGCCCGGGTATGGCTACACCTTC
CASSQDWRDAPGYGYTF
>.|TRBV27|TRBJ1-5|TRBD1
TGTGCCAGCAGTCCAGGGACAGGGAATCAGCCCCAGCATTTT
CASSPGTGNQPQHF
>.|TRBV24-1|TRBJ2-3|.
TGTGCCACCAGTGATTTGATAACCGGGGATACGCAGTATTTT
CATSDLITGDTQYF
>.|TRBV6-5|TRBJ2-3|TRBD1
TGTGCCAGCAGTTACTCGAGGGACAGGGGGACAGATACGCAGTATTTT
CASSYSRDRGTDTQYF
>.|TRBV7-8|TRBJ2-3|.
TGTGCCAGCAGCTTAGCAGCGGGCAGGAGTGATACGCAGTATTTT
CASSLAAGRSDTQYF
>.|TRBV4-2|TRBJ2-1|.
TGTGCCAGCAGCCCCCCCACGGGGTTAAATGAGCAGTTCTTC
CASSPPTGLNEQFF
>.|TRBV15|TRBJ2-7|.
TGTGCCACCAGGGTAGGCACAGGTGCTGACGAGCAGTACTTC
CATRVGTGADEQYF
>.|TRBV6-1|TRBJ1-5|.
TGTGCCAGCAGTGAAGCAGGGGGTAGGCAACAGCCCCAGCATTTT
CASSEAGGRQQPQHF
>.|TRBV11-2|TRBJ1-4|.
TGTGCCAGCAGCTTTTCGGGGGGATTACCGCTGTTTTTT
CASSFSGGLPLFF
>.|TRBV6-4|TRBJ1-2|.
TGTGGAAACTCCGGGTATGGCTACACCTTC
CGNSGYGYTF
>.|TRBV5-1|TRBJ1-3|.
TGCGCCAGCAGCTTGGGCGAGCGGGGAAACACCATATATTTT
CASSLGERGNTIYF
>.|TRBV6-2/TRBV6-3|TRBJ1-2|TRBD1
TGTGCCAGCAGTCCACGGACAGGGAATGGCTACACCTTC
CASSPRTGNGYTF
>.|TRBV5-1|TRBJ2-1|.
TGCGCCAGCAGCTCCGACCCGCAGAGGAGTTCCTACAATGAGCAGTTCTTC
CASSSDPQRSSYNEQFF
>.|TRBV27|TRBJ1-1|TRBD1
TGTGCCAGCAGAGCAGGGGGTTCAGCTGAAGCTTTCTTT
CASRAGGSAEAFF
>.|TRBV5-8|TRBJ2-7|.
TGTGCCAGCACTCCCCGGGTTCCCTCCTACGAGCAGTACTTC
CASTPRVPSYEQYF
>.|TRBV11-3|TRBJ1-1|.
TGTGCCAGCAGCTTAGATCAGAGGGGGACTGAAGCTTTCTTT
CASSLDQRGTEAFF
>.|TRBV7-9|TRBJ1-1|.
TGTGCCAGCAGCTTAGCGGGGGCCCCGGACACTGAAGCTTTCTTT
CASSLAGAPDTEAFF
>.|TRBV5-1|TRBJ2-1|.
TGCGCCAGCAGCCTACAAGGGGCGGTGATATACAATGAGCAGTTCTTC
CASSLQGAVIYNEQFF
>.|TRBV30|TRBJ1-2|.
TGTGCCTGGAGCCCAGGGACTAACTATGGCTACACCTTC
CAWSPGTNYGYTF
>.|TRBV2|TRBJ2-7|TRBD2
TGTGCCACACGCTGGACTAGCACTACCTACGAGCAGTACTTC
CATRWTSTTYEQYF
>.|TRBV5-6|TRBJ1-2|TRBD1
TGTGCCAGCAGCTCTACAGGGGCGGCCTTCTATGGCTACACCTTC
CASSSTGAAFYGYTF
>.|TRBV6-1|TRBJ2-2|.
TGTGCCAGCAGTGAAGGAGGAGGGTTTCGATCCGGGGAGCTGTTTTTT
CASSEGGGFRSGELFF
>once|TRBV5-1|TRBJ1-4|TRBD1
TGCGCCAGCAGCTCGGACAGGGCTGTTAATGAAAAACTGTTTTTT
CASSSDRAVNEKLFF
>.|TRBV4-1|TRBJ2-7|TRBD2
TGCGCCAGCAGCCAGGGACTAGCGGGGTACTACGAGCAGTACTTC
CASSQGLAGYYEQYF
>.|TRBV27|TRBJ2-7|TRBD1
TGTGCCAGCAGTGGAGGGACAGGGATTTCGTACGAGCAGTACTTC
CASSGGTGISYEQYF
>.|TRBV12-3/TRBV12-4|TRBJ1-1|TRBD1
TGTGCCAGCAGGACGACAGGGAGGACTGAAGCTTTCTTT
CASRTTGRTEAFF
>.|TRBV7-9|TRBJ2-3|TRBD2
TGTGCCAGCAGCCCGCGGGGGAGAGCCGGCTCTGGCACAGATACGCAGTATTTT
CASSPRGRAGSGTDTQYF
>.|TRBV27|TRBJ1-1|.
TGTGCCAGCAGTTTCCGGAGGAACACTGAAGCTTTCTTT
CASSFRRNTEAFF
>.|TRBV24-1|TRBJ2-2|TRBD1
TGTGCCACCAGTGGTCTTCGACAGGGCCCTTGGGAGCTGTTTTTT
CATSGLRQGPWELFF
>.|TRBV2|TRBJ1-4|TRBD1
TGTGTTTGGCGGGACAGGGGTCTCGAAAAACTGTTTTTT
CVWRDRGLEKLFF
>.|TRBV7-9|TRBJ1-5|.
TGTGCCAGCAGCCGGACAGCAGGTCAGCCCCAGCATTTT
CASSRTAGQPQHF
>.|TRBV3-1/TRBV3-2|TRBJ1-2|TRBD1
TGTGCCAGCAGCCAAGATTTTAGGGGGCGCGACTATGGCTACACCTTC
CASSQDFRGRDYGYTF
>.|TRBV5-1|TRBJ2-3|.
TGCGCCAGCAGCCCAGCGTTGGTGTCAGATACGCAGTATTTT
CASSPALVSDTQYF
>.|TRBV6-2/TRBV6-3|TRBJ2-7|.
TGTGCCAGCAGTTACCGCAGGTCCTACGAGCAGTACTTC
CASSYRRSYEQYF